The 17 T cell receptor beta chains below were found in one sample sequenced in a study of early T cells in non-severe SARS-CoV-2 infection. Via MiXCR, TCRdb re-called the 5' RACE reads, giving one row per CDR3 protein. In the table there are more than 40,000 distinct CDR3 sequences, 7% to 8% of which are singletons. What was sequenced was whole blood. The receptors here all came from an adult who was a healthcare worker with PCR-confirmed SARS-CoV-2 infection or an uninfected control (not recorded which).

This clonotype was counted at least ten times. The rearrangement uses TRBV2 and TRBJ2-7; 7 bases map to TRBD1. V lost 8 bases to trimming and J lost 1 base; unmatched junction nucleotides: 8. The CDR3 length is 14 residues. Germline V gene sequence: CDR1 SNHLY, CDR2 FYNNEI. CDR3 in DNA: TGTGCCAGCCACAGGGGAATTCAGTCCTACGAGCAGTACTTC. As protein: CASHRGIQSYEQYF.

This clonotype was picked up many times. The chain links TRBV12-3 or TRBV12-4 to TRBJ1-2; the D is unclear. This CDR3 contains 12 residues. Deletions cut 2 bases from V and 6 bases from J, with 7 bases between. CDR3 bases: TGTGCCAGCAGTTTACGGGAGAATGGCTACACCTTC. Residues: CASSLRENGYTF.

The CDR3 DNA reads as TGTGCCAGCAGTTACGCCGGGCCTCAGCACGGATTTGAGCAGTTCTTC. Protein sequence: CASSYAGPQHGFEQFF. The chain has TRBV6-2 or TRBV6-3 and TRBJ2-1; D is unclear. In germline, CDR1 is MNHEY, CDR2 SVGEGT. The CDR3 extends over 16 amino acids. V lost 2 bases, J lost 9 bases, and 20 bases lay in between.

This chain joins TRBV28 and TRBJ2-7; D ambiguous. The germline V gene has CDR1 MDHEN and CDR2 SYDVKM. CDR3 size: 12 residues. Trimming removed 6 bases from V and 5 bases from J, with 11 bases in between. CDR3 DNA sequence: TGTGCCAGCAGCCAAAGGATCCACGAGCAGTACTTC. Its protein is CASSQRIHEQYF. The complete variable domain, with remaining parts taken from reference TRBV28 and TRBJ2-7, reads DVKVTQSSRYLVKRTGEKVFLECVQDMDHENMFWYRQDPGLGLRLIYFSYDVKMKEKGDIPEGYSVSREKKERFSLILESASTNQTSMYLCASSQRIHEQYFGPGTRLTVT.

The sample holds a few counts of this clonotype. The genes are TRBV20-1 and TRBJ1-2; the D is unclear. V was pared by 0 bases and J by 7 bases, with 15 bases between. Germline values: CDR1 DFQATT, CDR2 SNEGSKA (reference sequence). The CDR3 runs 14 residues. The CDR3 here is CSARDRFAGAGYTF. CDR3 nucleotides: TGCAGTGCTAGAGATCGTTTTGCGGGCGCTGGCTACACCTTC.

This clonotype was detected many times. V is TRBV6-1 and J is TRBJ2-7, with a possible D match to TRBD1 (6 bases). The CDR3 is 13 amino acids. Germline-derived CDR1 and CDR2 are MNHNS and SASEGT. V shed 5 bases and J shed 6 bases, with 14 bases lying between them. The CDR3 reads CASSYPRGSEQYF. CDR3 nucleotide sequence: TGTGCCAGCAGTTACCCCAGGGGAAGCGAGCAGTACTTC.

This clonotype has ten or more counts. The rearrangement links TRBV2 to TRBJ2-1; possibly TRBD1 for D (5 bases). Per germline, CDR1 SNHLY and CDR2 FYNNEI. The CDR3 is 14 residues long. The V end lost 7 bases, the J end lost 0 bases, and 10 bases lay between the germline ends. The DNA of the CDR3 is TGTGCCAGCATAGCCGACAGCTCCTACAATGAGCAGTTCTTC. Translated, it gives CASIADSSYNEQFF.

Comments on this clonotype: This may come from a read error, since a much larger clone is one base off. The genes are TRBV12-3 or TRBV12-4 and TRBJ2-3; tentatively, D is TRBD2 (5 bases). The V end lost 11 bases, the J end lost 3 bases, and 24 bases lay between the germline ends. The CDR3 spans 16 residues. As DNA, the CDR3 is TGTGCCGGCACCCTGAGGACTTACTCAATTACAGATACGCAGTATTTT. Its protein product is CAGTLRTYSITDTQYF.

This clonotype was counted a few times. V gene TRBV7-2 combines with J gene TRBJ2-1; a possible D gene is TRBD1 (5 bases). The CDR3 runs to 14 residues. The ends were cut back, 7 bases at V and 1 base at J, with 11 bases in the middle. Per the germline V gene, CDR1 is SGHTA and CDR2 is FQGNSA. CDR3 DNA sequence: TGTGCCAGCAAATGGGGCCCGTCCTACAATGAGCAGTTCTTC. Translation: CASKWGPSYNEQFF. The full variable domain, rest sourced from reference TRBV7-2 and TRBJ2-1, is GAGVSQSPSNKVTEKGKDVELRCDPISGHTALYWYRQSLGQGLEFLIYFQGNSAPDKSGLPSDRFSAERTGGSVSTLTIQRTQQEDSAVYLCASKWGPSYNEQFFGPGTRLTVL.

This clonotype was counted ten times or more. This sequence joins TRBV10-3 and TRBJ1-1; no definite D call. The CDR3 length is 15 residues. Per germline, CDR1 ENHRY and CDR2 SYGVKD. Trimming shortened V by 0 bases and J by 4 bases, and 12 bases separated the two germline ends. This CDR3 is CAISESGSLGTEAFF. The DNA of the CDR3 is TGTGCCATCAGTGAGTCCGGCAGTCTGGGCACTGAAGCTTTCTTT.

This clonotype has a count of ten or more. This rearrangement joins TRBV27 to TRBJ1-5; possible D gene TRBD1, 6 bases. This CDR3 contains 13 residues. Trimming took 5 bases from V and 7 from J, leaving 12 bases between them. CDR1 is MNHEY, CDR2 SMNVEV, per germline (reference sequence). CDR3 region: CASSTGIGQPQHF. CDR3 DNA sequence: TGTGCCAGCAGTACAGGGATTGGACAGCCCCAGCATTTT.

This clonotype has at least ten counts. The gene calls are TRBV5-1 and TRBJ2-7; TRBD1 matches 7 bases. The CDR3 runs 15 residues. Germline V CDR1 and CDR2: SGHRS, YFSETQ. The V segment lost 5 bases and the J segment 2 bases; nucleotides outside the gene matches: 10. Here the CDR3 DNA reads TGCGCCAGCAGAGAAGCCGGGACAGAGGCCTACGAGCAGTACTTC. Amino acid sequence: CASREAGTEAYEQYF.

This clonotype was seen ten or more times. The chain links TRBV12-3 or TRBV12-4 to TRBJ1-3; D gene ambiguous. This CDR3 is 18 amino acids long. The V and J ends lost 5 bases and 0 bases respectively, with 20 bases between them. CDR3 sequence: CASSPRRRALVSGNTIYF. Written as DNA, the CDR3 is TGTGCCAGCAGTCCCCGGCGGCGGGCCCTGGTCTCTGGAAACACCATATATTTT.

J is TRBJ2-3 and V is TRBV6-2 or TRBV6-3; a possible D gene is TRBD1 (5 bases). Germline V gene data show CDR1 as MNHEY and CDR2 as SVGEGT. This CDR3 is built from 15 residues. V lost 3 bases and J lost 3, with 13 bases in between. CDR3 region: CASSYRRGPTDTQYF. CDR3 nucleotide sequence: TGTGCCAGCAGTTATAGAAGGGGCCCTACAGATACGCAGTATTTT.

This clonotype was seen only once. V usage is TRBV7-8 and J usage is TRBJ2-7, with D possibly being TRBD1 (6 bases). Germline CDR1 reads SGHVS; CDR2 reads FQNEAQ. The CDR3 loop spans 13 amino acids. The V gene lost 5 bases and the J gene lost 7 bases, with 15 bases spanning the gap. CDR3 nucleotide sequence: TGTGCCAGCAGCCCGTTGGGGGCGGAGGAGCAGTACTTC. This sequence encodes CASSPLGAEEQYF.

This clonotype was found many times. The rearrangement joins TRBV20-1 to TRBJ2-5; D remains unclear. The V gene's germline CDR1 is DFQATT and CDR2 SNEGSKA (reference sequence). The CDR3 extends over 12 amino acids. Trimming removed 2 bases from V and 2 bases from J, with 6 bases in between. The CDR3 region is CSARPPQETQYF. CDR3 in DNA: TGCAGTGCTAGACCCCCGCAAGAGACCCAGTACTTC.

At least ten counts were recorded for this clonotype. This rearrangement joins TRBV3-1 to TRBJ2-2; D unresolved. The CDR3 is 13 residues long. Germline V CDR1 and CDR2: LGHDT, YNNKEL (reference sequence). Trimming removed 4 bases from V and 4 bases from J, with 7 bases in between. CDR3 nucleotide sequence: TGTGCCAGCAGCCTTAGGCCCACCGGGGAGCTGTTTTTT. Its protein product is CASSLRPTGELFF.